The source of this T cell receptor beta chain is a study of high-grade serous ovarian cancer treatment subgroups. The overall study: On average, roughly 14,000 reads and roughly 7,700 unique TCR beta rearrangements were obtained per sample. Study-level points and caveats: Tumors within one patient showed repertoire similarity of roughly 0.1 to 0.79. Clonal relatedness tracked neoantigen level, and by trend copy number and mutation load. Spatial context was lost because tumors were sequenced in bulk.

V trimming: 4 bases; J trimming: 4 bases; junction bases outside the gene matches: 6. Per the germline V gene, CDR1 is SGDLS and CDR2 is YYNGEE. This CDR3 is 16 amino acids long. As to this clone: Antigen specificity is unknown.

Repertoires were generated with immunoSEQ multiplex PCR, while TCRdb's copy carries only in-frame clones and drops some. Here the sample spans 1,900 or so clones, more than 75% being singletons. Tumor samples were obtained before definitive surgery or chemotherapy. This receptor was identified in a human donor with high-grade serous ovarian cancer. The sequenced material came from tumor tissue. J is TRBJ2-5 and V is TRBV9; 14 bases agree with TRBD2. The CDR3 coding sequence is TGTGCCAGCAGCACGGGGACTAGCGGGAGTCCAGAGACCCAGTACTTC. It yields the protein CASSTGTSGSPETQYF.